The 9 T cell receptor beta chains given below trace back to one sample, sequenced in a study of cytomegalovirus exposure and HLA in healthy donors. The PCR made use of 60 Vbeta and 13 Jbeta primers. Measured with immunoSEQ multiplex PCR; TCRdb has only the in-frame clones, and not every one. The sample gives about 160,000 clones, about 81% of which show up once; 1.5% to 2% is in the top ten. The sample comprised PBMCs. The receptors shown here come from a woman in her late teens or twenties in good health and CMV-seronegative.

CDR3 in amino acids: CASSIPGRNTEAFF. The DNA of the CDR3 is TGTGCCAGTAGTATCCCCGGGAGGAACACTGAAGCTTTCTTT. V is TRBV19 and J is TRBJ1-1; D uncertain. The CDR3 has 14 residues. Germline V gene sequence: CDR1 LNHDA, CDR2 SQIVND (reference sequence). V lost 3 bases to trimming and J lost 1 base, with 9 bases between them.

This clone came up once. This sequence joins TRBV29-1 and TRBJ2-2; D is unclear. Germline V gene lookup returns CDR1 SQVTM and CDR2 ANQGSEA. V was clipped by 3 bases and J by 1 base, with 6 bases between them. The CDR3 sequence is 13 residues long. DNA for the CDR3: TGCAGCGTTGATACGCGGAACACCGGGGAGCTGTTTTTT. Translating gives CSVDTRNTGELFF.

V usage is TRBV6-1 and J usage is TRBJ2-1; the D is unclear. Germline loops: CDR1 MNHNS, CDR2 SASEGT. The CDR3 has 13 amino acids. Trimming removed 11 bases from V and 2 bases from J, with 13 bases in between. The CDR3 DNA reads as TGTGCCGGTGGGCAGGCCCCCTACAATGAGCAGTTCTTC. Amino acids: CAGGQAPYNEQFF.

This clone was counted a few times. This rearrangement joins TRBV4-1 to TRBJ1-2, with a weak D call TRBD1 (5 bases). Trimming cost V 1 base and J 7 bases, with 10 bases left between them. Germline V gives CDR1 MGHRA, CDR2 YSYEKL. The CDR3 loop spans 13 amino acids. This chain's CDR3 is CASSQAREGGYTF. The CDR3 coding sequence is TGCGCCAGCAGCCAAGCCAGGGAGGGTGGCTACACCTTC.

This sequence joins TRBV5-1 and TRBJ1-1; 9 nucleotides line up with TRBD1. Germline V gene sequence: CDR1 SGHRS, CDR2 YFSETQ. CDR3 length: 14 amino acids. V dropped 3 bases and J dropped 5; count of bases not matched to a gene: 5. CDR3: CASSWGQGGTEAFF. CDR3 nucleotide sequence: TGCGCCAGCAGCTGGGGACAGGGAGGGACTGAAGCTTTCTTT. The full variable domain, its missing parts supplied by reference TRBV5-1 and TRBJ1-1, is KAGVTQTPRYLIKTRGQQVTLSCSPISGHRSVSWYQQTPGQGLQFLFEYFSETQRNKGNFPGRFSGRQFSNSRSEMNVSTLELGDSALYLCASSWGQGGTEAFFGQGTRLTVV.

This chain uses TRBV28 with TRBJ1-2, with D uncertain. Germline V gene sequence: CDR1 MDHEN, CDR2 SYDVKM. The CDR3 totals 10 residues. V was shortened by 8 bases and J by 6 bases, with 7 bases between the two germline ends. The chain's CDR3 is CASGLNGYTF. The CDR3 nucleotides are TGTGCCAGCGGGCTGAATGGCTACACCTTC.

The chain is built from TRBV10-2 and TRBJ1-1; no definite D call. The ends were cut back, 7 bases at V and 4 bases at J, with 13 bases in the middle. CDR1 is WSHSY and CDR2 is SAAADI in the germline V gene. The CDR3 loop spans 13 amino acids. The CDR3: CASTAVSGTEAFF. The CDR3 DNA is TGCGCCAGCACCGCGGTCTCTGGCACTGAAGCTTTCTTT.

The CDR3 nucleotides read TGTGCCAGCACCCCAGGCCCACTAGCTAATACCAAAAACATTCAGTACTTC. The encoded protein is CASTPGPLANTKNIQYF. The chain has TRBV28 and TRBJ2-4, with D possibly being TRBD2 (6 bases). This CDR3 has 17 residues. The V gene's germline CDR1 is MDHEN and CDR2 SYDVKM. The ends were cut back, 7 bases at V and 2 bases at J, with 21 bases in the middle.

V is TRBV25-1 and J is TRBJ1-2, with a weak D call TRBD1 (5 bases). Germline CDR1 reads MGHDK; CDR2 reads SYGVNS. V gave up 5 bases and J gave up 5 bases, with 9 bases separating them. The CDR3 spans 12 residues. CDR3: CASSQGLYGYTF. CDR3 sequence (DNA): TGTGCCAGCAGTCAGGGTTTATATGGCTACACCTTC.